The rows below give T cell receptor beta chains drawn from one sample of a study of blood T cell repertoires in COVID-19. Assay used: immunoSEQ multiplex PCR; TCRdb lists only in-frame clones, some missing. The table has about 320,000 clones, 80% to 90% seen once. The sequenced material came from PBMCs or T cells enriched from blood (not recorded which). Every receptor here comes from a man aged 30 to 39 who had recovered from COVID-19. Each CDR3 is given with its conserved first and last residue. The D gene is left open where the match is weak. Clone size is stated in some rows and not others, as once, few, many or a class when expanded.

abundance	v_gene	d_gene	j_gene	CDR3nt	CDR3aa
.	TRBV16	TRBD1	TRBJ2-2	TGTGCCAGCAGCCCCAAGACAGGGAGTCCCACCGGGGAGCTGTTTTTT	CASSPKTGSPTGELFF
.	TRBV2	.	TRBJ2-7	TGTGCCAGCAGTGAAACAGGAGGGGCCCACGAGCAGTACTTC	CASSETGGAHEQYF
once	TRBV18	TRBD1	TRBJ1-1	TGTGCCAGCTCACCACGACAGGGGGCCCCTGAAGCTTTCTTT	CASSPRQGAPEAFF
.	TRBV4-2	.	TRBJ2-5	TGTGCCAGCAGCCAAGACCCCGCCCCTGGCGAGACCCAGTACTTC	CASSQDPAPGETQYF
few	TRBV7-9	TRBD1	TRBJ2-5	TGTGCCAGCAGCCGACAGGGGTATCAAGAGACCCAGTACTTC	CASSRQGYQETQYF
.	TRBV11-2	.	TRBJ1-6	TGTGCCAGCAGCTTAGTGGGAGGAAGCTCCTATAATTCACCCCTCCACTTT	CASSLVGGSSYNSPLHF
.	TRBV19	.	TRBJ2-2	TGTGCCAGTACCCGCCCTAGCGCCGGGGAGCTGTTTTTT	CASTRPSAGELFF
.	TRBV13	TRBD2	TRBJ2-3	TGTGCCAGCAGCACTACCGTAGCGGGATGGGCAGATACGCAGTATTTT	CASSTTVAGWADTQYF
.	TRBV2	.	TRBJ1-1	TGTGCCAGCAGTGAAGCGGGGCGCGTCACTGAAGCTTTCTTT	CASSEAGRVTEAFF
.	TRBV5-4	.	TRBJ1-6	TGTGCCAGCAGCTTACCGGGGTTCGATAATTCACCCCTCCACTTT	CASSLPGFDNSPLHF
.	TRBV5-1	TRBD1	TRBJ1-2	TGCGCCAGCAGCTCGGACAGGGTTAGAAATGGCTACACCTTC	CASSSDRVRNGYTF
.	TRBV28	.	TRBJ2-5	TGTGCCAGCAGTTTAAACTGGCAAGAGACCCAGTACTTC	CASSLNWQETQYF
.	TRBV28	TRBD1	TRBJ1-6	TGTGCCAGCCGGGACAGGTTCTATAATTCACCCCTCCACTTT	CASRDRFYNSPLHF
few	TRBV5-1	.	TRBJ2-7	TGCGCCAGCAGCCCTCAACCCCCCGCAGGGCGGCACGAGCAGTACTTC	CASSPQPPAGRHEQYF
.	TRBV7-9	TRBD1	TRBJ2-5	TGTGCCAGCAGCCGCAACAGGGGTGGCGAGACCCAGTACTTC	CASSRNRGGETQYF
.	TRBV3-1/TRBV3-2	TRBD1	TRBJ2-7	TGTGCCAGCAGCCCCGAGATCGGTGGGACAGGTTCCGAGCAGTACTTC	CASSPEIGGTGSEQYF
.	TRBV2	TRBD1	TRBJ2-7	TGTGCCAGCGATAGGGACAGGGCGTTTTTCTACGAGCAGTACTTC	CASDRDRAFFYEQYF
.	TRBV30	TRBD2	TRBJ2-7	TGTGCCTGGAGTGTACGGGGGGACGAGCAGTACTTC	CAWSVRGDEQYF
.	TRBV18	TRBD1	TRBJ2-7	TGTGCCAGCTCAAATCGACCGGGACAGGTCTACGAGCAGTACTTC	CASSNRPGQVYEQYF
.	TRBV14	.	TRBJ1-2	TGTGCCAGCAGCCAAGGGGCCCGTAAGCTCTATGGCTACACCTTC	CASSQGARKLYGYTF
.	TRBV12-3/TRBV12-4	.	TRBJ2-7	TGTGCCAGCAGCCCCGGGACAACCTACGAGCAGTACTTC	CASSPGTTYEQYF
.	TRBV28	.	TRBJ2-7	TGTGCCAGCGCACGCTCAGTAACCTACGAGCAGTACTTC	CASARSVTYEQYF
once	TRBV3-1/TRBV3-2	TRBD1	TRBJ2-5	TGTGCCAGCAGCCAAGGGAACAGGGGGAGGGAGACCCAGTACTTC	CASSQGNRGRETQYF
.	TRBV6-5	.	TRBJ2-1	TGTGCCAGCAGGGGTAACGTGGGGGCGCTGGGTGAGCAGTTCTTC	CASRGNVGALGEQFF